This note documents a single T cell receptor beta chain sequence. The sample comes from a study of blood T cell repertoires in COVID-19. Per germline, CDR1 MNHEY and CDR2 SVGAGI. The V gene end was trimmed by 6 bases and the J gene end by 2 bases; junction bases not matched to a gene: 3. The CDR3 length is 14 residues. The method was immunoSEQ multiplex PCR; TCRdb's version includes in-frame clones alone and lacks a portion of them. The sample lists under 550,000 clones; roughly 90% were seen once. Specimen: peripheral blood. The chain combines TRBV6-5 with TRBJ1-2; TRBD1 agrees at 10 bases. The clonotype was recovered from a man between 18 and 29 years old with COVID-19, enrolled during active disease. CDR3 sequence (DNA): TGTGCCAGCAGCTGGGACAGGGGCAACTATGGCTACACCTTC. It encodes CASSWDRGNYGYTF.